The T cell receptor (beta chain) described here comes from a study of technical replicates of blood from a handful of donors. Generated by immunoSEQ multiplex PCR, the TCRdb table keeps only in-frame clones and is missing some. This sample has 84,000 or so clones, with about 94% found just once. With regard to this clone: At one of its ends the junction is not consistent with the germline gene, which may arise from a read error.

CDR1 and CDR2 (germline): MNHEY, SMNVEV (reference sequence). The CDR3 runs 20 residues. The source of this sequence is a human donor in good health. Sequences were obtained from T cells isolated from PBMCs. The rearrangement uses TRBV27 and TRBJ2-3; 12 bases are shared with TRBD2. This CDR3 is CARGRTPLAGGPGGTDTQYF. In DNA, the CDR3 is TGCGCGAGGGGTAGGACACCTCTAGCGGGAGGGCCCGGGGGCACAGATACGCAGTATTTT.